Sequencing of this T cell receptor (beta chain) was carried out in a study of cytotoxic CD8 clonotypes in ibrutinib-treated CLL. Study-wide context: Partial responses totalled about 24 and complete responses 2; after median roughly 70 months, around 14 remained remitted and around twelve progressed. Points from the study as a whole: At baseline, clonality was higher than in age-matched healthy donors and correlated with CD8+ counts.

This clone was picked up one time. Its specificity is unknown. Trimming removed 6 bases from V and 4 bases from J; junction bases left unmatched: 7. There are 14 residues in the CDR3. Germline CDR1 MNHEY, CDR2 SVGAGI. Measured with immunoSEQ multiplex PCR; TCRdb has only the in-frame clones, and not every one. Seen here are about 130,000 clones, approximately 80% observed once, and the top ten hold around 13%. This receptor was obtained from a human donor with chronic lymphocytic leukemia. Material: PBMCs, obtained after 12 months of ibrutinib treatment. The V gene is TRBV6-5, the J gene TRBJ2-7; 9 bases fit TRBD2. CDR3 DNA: TGTGCCAGCAGGACTAGCGGAGGCGGTTACGAGCAGTACTTC. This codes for CASRTSGGGYEQYF.